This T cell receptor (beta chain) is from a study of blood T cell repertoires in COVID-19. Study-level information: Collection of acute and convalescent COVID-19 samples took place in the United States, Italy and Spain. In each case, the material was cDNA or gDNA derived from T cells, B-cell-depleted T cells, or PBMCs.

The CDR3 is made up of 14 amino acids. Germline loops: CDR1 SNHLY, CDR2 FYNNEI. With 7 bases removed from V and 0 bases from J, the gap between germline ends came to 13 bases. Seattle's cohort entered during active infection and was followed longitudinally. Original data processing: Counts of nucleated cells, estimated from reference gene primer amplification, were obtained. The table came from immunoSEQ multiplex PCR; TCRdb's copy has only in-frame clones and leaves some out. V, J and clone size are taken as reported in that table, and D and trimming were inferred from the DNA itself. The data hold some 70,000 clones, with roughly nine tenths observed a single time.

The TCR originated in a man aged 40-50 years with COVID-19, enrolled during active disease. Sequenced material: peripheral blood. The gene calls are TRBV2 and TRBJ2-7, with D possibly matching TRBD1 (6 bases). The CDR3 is CASNRDMASYEQYF. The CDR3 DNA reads TGTGCCAGCAATAGGGACATGGCCTCCTACGAGCAGTACTTC.